This section outlines one T cell receptor beta chain sequence together with its context. The CDR3 contains 12 residues. Germline values: CDR1 SQVTM, CDR2 ANQGSEA. Losses at the gene ends were 7 bases for V and 1 base for J; bases not matched to a gene: 3. This sample stems from a study of blood T cell repertoires in COVID-19. Original processing methods: It was from reference gene primer amplification that nucleated cell counts were estimated. Sequencing was performed with immunoSEQ multiplex PCR; in TCRdb, only in-frame clones are kept and a portion is missing. V and J calls and clone size are as listed in that table; D and trimming were resolved from the DNA. The sample records tens of thousands of clones, 84% being singletons.

Sample: peripheral blood. The rearrangement links TRBV29-1 to TRBJ1-2; 7 positions agree with TRBD1. This sequence originates from a man in his fifties or sixties with COVID-19, enrolled during active disease. CDR3 DNA sequence: TGCAGCGCGGGACAGAGTAACTATGGCTACACCTTC. Protein product: CSAGQSNYGYTF.